These 25 T cell receptor beta chains originate from one sample sequenced in a study of T cell responses to AZD1222 COVID-19 vaccine (dated by TCRdb to the early 2020s). The library was made by the immunoSEQ multiplex PCR assay. TCRdb limited this immuneACCESS table to in-frame rearrangements with V and J called. A share of clones is missing; checked studies link under half to unresolved V genes, and the rest is unexplained. The sample records tens of thousands of clones, 70% to 90% of which are singletons. The ten top clones hold 3.4% of the sample. In light of the paper, this sample's time point label describes: about 28 days (+/-7) after the second vaccine dose. The source material was peripheral blood, sampled 28 days after the second AZD1222 dose. These TCRs come from an adult who received the AZD1222 COVID-19 vaccine.

This clone was found once. J is TRBJ1-4 and V is TRBV7-2; D is possibly TRBD1 (6 bases). Trimming took 5 bases from V and 7 from J, leaving 17 bases between them. Germline values: CDR1 SGHTA, CDR2 FQGNSA. The CDR3 is 15 amino acids. CDR3 coding DNA: TGTGCCAGCAGCCAAGCGGTCGGGGGCCGTGAAAAACTGTTTTTT. Amino acids: CASSQAVGGREKLFF.

The chain links TRBV7-2 to TRBJ2-7, with no clear D. The CDR3 spans 11 residues. CDR1 and CDR2 (germline): SGHTA, FQGNSA. The V end was cut by 5 bases, the J end by 6 bases, with 8 bases between. The CDR3 DNA sequence: TGTGCCAGCAGCGACGAGGCCGAGCAGTACTTC. This sequence encodes CASSDEAEQYF. Complete variable domain (other parts from reference TRBV7-2 and TRBJ2-7): GAGVSQSPSNKVTEKGKDVELRCDPISGHTALYWYRQSLGQGLEFLIYFQGNSAPDKSGLPSDRFSAERTGGSVSTLTIQRTQQEDSAVYLCASSDEAEQYFGPGTRLTVT.

The chain carries TRBV10-3 and TRBJ1-2; a weak D match, TRBD1 (6 bases). Trimming cost V 4 bases and J 3 bases, with 15 bases left between them. The CDR3 covers 15 residues. Germline V lookup: CDR1 ENHRY, CDR2 SYGVKD. The CDR3 is CAISATDRSDYGYTF. CDR3 DNA sequence: TGTGCCATCAGTGCAACGGACAGATCGGACTATGGCTACACCTTC.

CDR3 bases: TGCGCCAGCAGCTCCAGTTATTACAATGAAAAACTGTTTTTT. The encoded protein is CASSSSYYNEKLFF. V usage is TRBV5-1 and J usage is TRBJ1-4; D ambiguous. The CDR3 covers 14 residues. Germline V CDR1 and CDR2: SGHRS, YFSETQ. V was trimmed by 3 bases and J by 5 bases, leaving 11 bases between them.

This chain uses TRBV3-1 (or the pseudogene TRBV3-2) with TRBJ2-1; D is possibly TRBD1 (5 bases). Germline loops: CDR1 LGHDT, CDR2 YNNKEL (reference sequence). CDR3 size: 15 residues. Trimming cost V 1 base and J 4 bases, with 11 bases left between them. The CDR3 loop is CASSQGWTPYNEQFF. The CDR3 bases are TGTGCCAGCAGCCAAGGTTGGACACCGTACAATGAGCAGTTCTTC.

V is TRBV25-1 and J is TRBJ2-7; TRBD1 matches at 8 bases. The CDR3 loop spans 15 amino acids. Germline CDR1 MGHDK, CDR2 SYGVNS. V was clipped by 6 bases and J by 4 bases; unmatched bases: 11. The CDR3 region is CASSASGQGRYEQYF. DNA for the CDR3: TGTGCCAGCAGCGCGTCAGGACAGGGACGGTACGAGCAGTACTTC.

The chain uses TRBV19 and TRBJ1-3; D unresolved. Germline assignment: CDR1 LNHDA and CDR2 SQIVND (reference sequence). With 0 bases removed from V and 5 bases from J, the gap between germline ends came to 14 bases. The CDR3 length is 16 residues. The CDR3 loop reads CASSIDPDPVRNTIYF. The CDR3 DNA reads TGTGCCAGTAGTATAGATCCGGACCCCGTAAGAAACACCATATATTTT.

V and J are TRBV28 and TRBJ1-3; D unresolved. From germline, CDR1 is MDHEN and CDR2 SYDVKM. The CDR3 runs to 13 residues. Trimming left V 2 bases short and J 1 base short, with 3 bases between. The DNA for the CDR3 is TGTGCCAGCAGTTTACCATCTGGAAACACCATATATTTT. Its protein is CASSLPSGNTIYF. Filled out from reference TRBV28 and TRBJ1-3, the complete variable domain reads DVKVTQSSRYLVKRTGEKVFLECVQDMDHENMFWYRQDPGLGLRLIYFSYDVKMKEKGDIPEGYSVSREKKERFSLILESASTNQTSMYLCASSLPSGNTIYFGEGSWLTVV.

The gene calls are TRBV5-6 and TRBJ2-1, with TRBD2 identical over 11 bases. The CDR3 runs to 15 residues. With 6 bases clipped from V and 6 bases from J, the junction kept 8 bases outside the gene matches. Germline CDR1 is SGHDT and CDR2 is YYEEEE. The CDR3 sequence is CASTPGLAAGNEQFF. CDR3 sequence (DNA): TGTGCCAGCACACCGGGACTAGCGGCCGGCAATGAGCAGTTCTTC.

This clone was observed once. V and J are TRBV2 and TRBJ2-3; 12 bases line up with TRBD2. Germline loops: CDR1 SNHLY, CDR2 FYNNEI. This CDR3 has 21 residues. Trimming took 3 bases from V and 0 from J; bases not matched to a gene: 16. This chain's CDR3 is CASSERFRLAGAITSTDTQYF. In DNA, the CDR3 is TGTGCCAGCAGTGAGAGGTTTCGACTAGCGGGGGCGATAACTAGCACAGATACGCAGTATTTT.

This chain links TRBV7-9 with TRBJ1-4; D unclear. V was trimmed by 7 bases and J by 0 bases, leaving 12 bases between them. Germline V gene data show CDR1 as SEHNR and CDR2 as FQNEAQ (reference sequence). The CDR3 covers 15 residues. CDR3 coding DNA: TGTGCCAGCAACCGCCCGGGGACAACTAATGAAAAACTGTTTTTT. Its protein is CASNRPGTTNEKLFF.

The rearrangement links TRBV29-1 to TRBJ2-3; a possible D gene is TRBD2 (5 bases). This CDR3 contains 13 residues. Germline V CDR1 and CDR2: SQVTM, ANQGSEA. With 7 bases removed from V and 0 bases from J, the gap between germline ends came to 11 bases. The CDR3 protein is CSAGISSTDTQYF. CDR3 coding DNA: TGCAGCGCCGGGATCTCTAGCACAGATACGCAGTATTTT.

J is TRBJ2-1 and V is TRBV14, with 7 nucleotides matching TRBD2. In germline, CDR1 is SGHDN, CDR2 FVKESK. The length of the CDR3 is 16 residues. The J segment lost 2 bases and the V segment lost 2 bases, leaving 6 bases of the junction unmatched. CDR3 DNA sequence: TGTGCCAGCAGCCAAACCCTTAGCGGGCCCTACAATGAGCAGTTCTTC. Protein: CASSQTLSGPYNEQFF. Combining the CDR3 with reference TRBV14 and TRBJ2-1 gives the whole variable domain EAGVTQFPSHSVIEKGQTVTLRCDPISGHDNLYWYRRVMGKEIKFLLHFVKESKQDESGMPNNRFLAERTGGTYSTLKVQPAELEDSGVYFCASSQTLSGPYNEQFFGPGTRLTVL.

The chain combines TRBV5-4 with TRBJ1-2; 10 bases are a match to TRBD1. CDR1 and CDR2 from the germline V gene are SGHNT and YYREEE (reference sequence). With 4 bases clipped from V and 8 bases from J, the junction kept 5 bases outside the gene matches. The CDR3 is made up of 13 amino acids. In DNA form, the CDR3 reads TGTGCCAGCAGCGCAGACAGGGGGCGAGGCTACACCTTC. Translating gives CASSADRGRGYTF.

The V call is TRBV28, the J call TRBJ2-7; tentatively, D is TRBD2 (6 bases). CDR3 size: 13 residues. The V end lost 7 bases, the J end lost 4 bases, and 14 bases lay between the germline ends. Per the germline V gene, CDR1 is MDHEN and CDR2 is SYDVKM. In nucleotides, the CDR3 is TGTGCCAGCACCCTCACGGGGGTGTACGAGCAGTACTTC. This gives the protein CASTLTGVYEQYF.

The V call is TRBV7-9, the J call TRBJ1-2, with 7 bases aligning to TRBD1. J gave up 0 bases and V 5 bases, and 12 bases lay outside the gene matches. Germline V gives CDR1 SEHNR, CDR2 FQNEAQ (reference sequence). The CDR3 consists of 17 residues. The CDR3 sequence is CASSHTGTDHSNYGYTF. For the CDR3, the DNA is TGTGCCAGCAGCCACACCGGGACAGATCATTCTAACTATGGCTACACCTTC.

The rearrangement links TRBV5-4 to TRBJ2-7; D not certain. The CDR3 is made up of 13 amino acids. CDR1 and CDR2 from the germline V gene are SGHNT and YYREEE (reference sequence). The germline V and J ends were trimmed by 0 bases and 3 bases, with 7 bases remaining between them. The CDR3 nucleotides are TGTGCCAGCAGCTTGGAAGCGAACTACGAGCAGTACTTC. Translated: CASSLEANYEQYF.

CDR3 bases: TGTGCCAGCAGTGGAGGTCAAGTCTATGGCTACACCTTC. This sequence encodes CASSGGQVYGYTF. J is TRBJ1-2 and V is TRBV2, with D uncertain. The V end was cut by 4 bases, the J end by 4 bases, with 10 bases between. CDR3 size: 13 residues. Germline assignment: CDR1 SNHLY and CDR2 FYNNEI. The variable domain in full, with the rest retrieved from reference TRBV2 and TRBJ1-2, is EPEVTQTPSHQVTQMGQEVILRCVPISNHLYFYWYRQILGQKVEFLVSFYNNEISEKSEIFDDQFSVERPDGSNFTLKIRSTKLEDSAMYFCASSGGQVYGYTFGSGTRLTVV.

The J gene is TRBJ2-1, the V gene TRBV6-5; no definite D call. The V gene lost 7 bases and the J gene lost 0 bases, with 13 bases spanning the gap. The length of the CDR3 is 15 residues. Germline CDR1 is MNHEY and CDR2 is SVGAGI. This CDR3 reads CASTRKPSSYNEQFF. In DNA, the CDR3 is TGTGCCAGCACCCGTAAGCCTAGCTCCTACAATGAGCAGTTCTTC.

The V gene is TRBV28, the J gene TRBJ2-1; TRBD1 matches 8 bases. Looked up from germline, CDR1 is MDHEN and CDR2 is SYDVKM. This CDR3 region has 15 residues. V shed 6 bases, J shed 9 bases, and the junction held 13 bases outside the gene matches. CDR3 region: CASRRTGFVLSEQFF. In nucleotides, the CDR3 is TGTGCCAGCAGACGGACAGGGTTTGTCTTGAGTGAGCAGTTCTTC.

This clone occurred a few times. The genes are TRBV5-1 and TRBJ1-1, with 8 bases lining up with TRBD1. The ends lost 4 bases at V and 0 bases at J; junction bases unmatched: 5. This CDR3 has 15 residues. Germline V gene sequence: CDR1 SGHRS, CDR2 YFSETQ. For the CDR3, the DNA is TGCGCCAGCAGCGATGGGGACAGGATGAACACTGAAGCTTTCTTT. Its translation: CASSDGDRMNTEAFF.

This rearrangement joins TRBV19 to TRBJ1-4, with D tentatively TRBD1 (6 bases). The germline V and J ends were trimmed by 10 bases and 0 bases, with 12 bases remaining between them. Germline CDR1 reads LNHDA; CDR2 reads SQIVND (reference sequence). This CDR3 contains 14 residues. This CDR3 reads CATLDSTTNEKLFF. The CDR3 coding sequence is TGTGCCACTCTGGACAGTACAACTAATGAAAAACTGTTTTTT.

V gene TRBV9 combines with J gene TRBJ1-1; D uncertain. The V gene lost 4 bases and the J gene lost 3 bases, with 13 bases spanning the gap. The CDR3 contains 14 residues. Germline CDR1 reads SGDLS; CDR2 reads YYNGEE. The chain's CDR3 is CASSFGVWDTEAFF. DNA for the CDR3: TGTGCCAGCAGCTTCGGGGTCTGGGACACTGAAGCTTTCTTT. Together with reference TRBV9 and TRBJ1-1, the CDR3 gives the full variable domain: DSGVTQTPKHLITATGQRVTLRCSPRSGDLSVYWYQQSLDQGLQFLIQYYNGEERAKGNILERFSAQQFPDLHSELNLSSLELGDSALYFCASSFGVWDTEAFFGQGTRLTVV.

V and J are TRBV19 and TRBJ2-5, with a weak D call TRBD2 (6 bases). CDR1 is LNHDA, CDR2 SQIVND, per germline (reference sequence). The CDR3 runs 13 residues. V lost 5 bases and J 4 bases, leaving 11 bases between the germline ends. The CDR3 protein is CASSFGGRETQYF. The CDR3 bases are TGTGCCAGTAGTTTCGGGGGTCGAGAGACCCAGTACTTC. Full variable domain (outside the CDR3, taken from reference TRBV19 and TRBJ2-5): DGGITQSPKYLFRKEGQNVTLSCEQNLNHDAMYWYRQDPGQGLRLIYYSQIVNDFQKGDIAEGYSVSREKKESFPLTVTSAQKNPTAFYLCASSFGGRETQYFGPGTRLLVL.

This clone has only a few counts. The chain is built from TRBV28 and TRBJ1-1; TRBD1 agrees at 11 bases. Trimming at V came to 6 bases and at J to 4 bases, leaving 10 bases not matched to a gene. The germline V gene encodes CDR1 MDHEN and CDR2 SYDVKM. The CDR3 sequence is 16 residues long. The CDR3 coding sequence is TGTGCCAGCAGCCTCCCGGTGGGGACAGGGGGCACTGAAGCTTTCTTT. Its protein product is CASSLPVGTGGTEAFF.